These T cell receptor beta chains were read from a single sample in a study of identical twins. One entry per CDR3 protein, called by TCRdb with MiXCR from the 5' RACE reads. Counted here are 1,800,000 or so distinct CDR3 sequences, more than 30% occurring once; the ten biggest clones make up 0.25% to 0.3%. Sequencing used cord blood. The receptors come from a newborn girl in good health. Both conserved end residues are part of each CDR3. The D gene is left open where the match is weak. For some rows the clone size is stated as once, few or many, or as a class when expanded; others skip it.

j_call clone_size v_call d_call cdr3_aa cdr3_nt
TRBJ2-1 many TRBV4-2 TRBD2 CASSQRLAGETYNEQFF TGTGCCAGCAGCCAACGGCTAGCGGGAGAAACTTACAATGAGCAGTTCTTC
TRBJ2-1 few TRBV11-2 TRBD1 CASSLGGQAKTVEQFF TGTGCCAGCAGCTTAGGAGGACAGGCCAAAACGGTGGAGCAGTTCTTC
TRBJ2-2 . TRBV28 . CASSLSPFTGELFF TGTGCCAGCAGTTTATCGCCGTTCACCGGGGAGCTGTTTTTT
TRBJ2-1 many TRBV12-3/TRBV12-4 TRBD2 CASSVAGGPVFEQFF TGTGCCAGCAGTGTAGCGGGGGGGCCCGTTTTTGAGCAGTTCTTC
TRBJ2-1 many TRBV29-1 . CSVGTWGEQFF TGCAGCGTTGGCACGTGGGGTGAGCAGTTCTTC
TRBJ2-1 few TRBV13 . CASSLWVASYNEQFF TGTGCCAGCAGCTTATGGGTAGCCTCCTACAATGAGCAGTTCTTC
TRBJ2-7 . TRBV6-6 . CASSHSGDEQYF TGTGCCAGCAGTCACTCGGGGGACGAGCAGTACTTC
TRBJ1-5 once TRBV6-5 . CASKGAGSNQPQHF TGTGCCAGCAAGGGCGCTGGGAGCAATCAGCCCCAGCATTTT
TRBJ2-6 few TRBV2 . CAGGTFLSGANVLTF TGTGCCGGCGGGACTTTCCTATCTGGGGCCAACGTCCTGACTTTC
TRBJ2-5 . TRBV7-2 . CASSLVAVTQETQYF TGTGCCAGCAGCTTAGTGGCAGTCACACAAGAGACCCAGTACTTC
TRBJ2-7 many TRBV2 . CASKGDNSYEQYF TGTGCCAGCAAAGGGGACAACTCCTACGAGCAGTACTTC
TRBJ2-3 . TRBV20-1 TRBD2 CSAILHGLAGSTDTQYF TGCAGTGCTATACTCCACGGACTAGCGGGTAGCACAGATACGCAGTATTTT
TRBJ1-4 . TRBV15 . CATSREGRAYEKLFF TGTGCCACCAGCAGAGAGGGCAGGGCGTATGAAAAACTGTTTTTT
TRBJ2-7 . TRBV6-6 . CASSSRGPGEQYF TGTGCCAGCAGTTCTCGAGGGCCGGGCGAGCAGTACTTC
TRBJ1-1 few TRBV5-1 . CASSLGRNWASMTAFF TGCGCCAGCAGCTTGGGGCGTAATTGGGCCTCGATGACCGCTTTCTTT
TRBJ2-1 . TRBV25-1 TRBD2 CASSELAGGLLINEQFF TGTGCCAGCAGTGAACTAGCGGGAGGGCTATTAATCAATGAGCAGTTCTTC
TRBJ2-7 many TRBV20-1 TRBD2 CSARDGLAYEQYF TGCAGTGCTAGAGATGGACTAGCGTACGAGCAGTACTTC
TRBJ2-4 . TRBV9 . CASSAAPTGRGAKNIQYF TGTGCCAGCAGCGCCGCCCCCACAGGGAGGGGAGCCAAAAACATTCAGTACTTC
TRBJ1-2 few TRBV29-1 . CSVELSYGYTF TGCAGCGTTGAATTGAGCTATGGCTACACCTTC
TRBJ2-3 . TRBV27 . CASSPGRHWYTDTQYF TGTGCCAGCAGCCCGGGCAGACACTGGTACACAGATACGCAGTATTTT
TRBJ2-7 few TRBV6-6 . CASSYPRSEQYF TGTGCCAGCAGTTACCCCCGGAGCGAGCAGTACTTC
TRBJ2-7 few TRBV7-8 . CASSLALAFLYEQYF TGTGCCAGCAGCTTAGCTCTAGCGTTCCTCTACGAGCAGTACTTC
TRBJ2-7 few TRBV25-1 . CASSATTRSYEQYF TGTGCCAGCAGTGCCACGACTCGCTCCTACGAGCAGTACTTC
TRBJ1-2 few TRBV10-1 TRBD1 CASSDGTGGVYGYTF TGCGCCAGCAGTGACGGGACAGGGGGCGTCTATGGCTACACCTTC
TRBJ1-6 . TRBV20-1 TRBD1 CSARTEDRGLHSPPHF TGCAGTGCTAGAACAGAGGACAGGGGGCTTCATTCACCCCCCCACTTT
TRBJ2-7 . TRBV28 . CASSPTLGHSYNEQYF TGTGCCAGCAGCCCCACTTTAGGACACTCCTACAATGAGCAGTACTTC
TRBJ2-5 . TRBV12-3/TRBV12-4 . CASSLMGQYF TGTGCCAGCAGTTTAATGGGGCAGTACTTC
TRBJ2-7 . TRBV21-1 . CASRSSHRTGLTYEQYF TGTGCCAGCAGAAGTTCCCACAGGACAGGGTTAACCTACGAGCAGTACTTC
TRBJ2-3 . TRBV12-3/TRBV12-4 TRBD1 CASRSRGQGRWDTQYF TGTGCCAGCAGGTCAAGGGGACAGGGGAGGTGGGATACGCAGTATTTT
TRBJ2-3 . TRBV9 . CAGSVGVLEALASTDTQYF TGTGCCGGCAGCGTAGGTGTCTTGGAAGCATTGGCTAGCACAGATACGCAGTATTTT
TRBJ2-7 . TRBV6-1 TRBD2 CASSKAKGLAGVSEQYF TGTGCCAGCAGTAAAGCAAAAGGACTAGCGGGAGTTTCTGAGCAGTACTTC
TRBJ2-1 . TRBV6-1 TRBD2 CASSESVFSGRAYNEQFF TGTGCCAGCAGTGAATCTGTCTTTAGCGGGAGGGCCTACAATGAGCAGTTCTTC
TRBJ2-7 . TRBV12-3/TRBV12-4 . CASKGFYEQYF TGTGCCAGCAAGGGATTCTACGAGCAGTACTTC
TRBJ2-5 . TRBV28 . CASSPAEGVFNEQYF TGTGCCAGCAGTCCGGCGGAGGGAGTCTTCAATGAGCAGTACTTC
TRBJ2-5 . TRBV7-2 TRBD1 CASSRGPLKETQYF TGTGCCAGCAGCAGGGGGCCCCTAAAAGAGACCCAGTACTTC
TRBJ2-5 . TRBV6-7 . CASSDRGTTYNEQYF TGTGCCAGCAGTGACCGGGGGACCACCTACAATGAGCAGTACTTC
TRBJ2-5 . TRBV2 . CANGYMGETQYF TGTGCCAACGGCTACATGGGAGAGACCCAGTACTTC
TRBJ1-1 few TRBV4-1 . CASSQEPRTEAFF TGCGCCAGCAGCCAAGAGCCTCGCACTGAAGCTTTCTTT
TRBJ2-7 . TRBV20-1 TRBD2 CSASTGTSVYEQYF TGCAGTGCTAGTACCGGGACTAGCGTGTACGAGCAGTACTTC
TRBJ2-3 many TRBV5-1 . CASSYRSTDTQYF TGTGCCAGCAGTTACAGGAGCACAGATACGCAGTATTTT
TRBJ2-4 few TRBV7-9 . CAGRQADNIQYF TGTGCCGGCCGACAGGCCGATAACATTCAGTACTTC
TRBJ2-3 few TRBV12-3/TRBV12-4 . CASSLTGEDTQYF TGTGCCAGCAGTTTAACGGGTGAAGATACGCAGTATTTT
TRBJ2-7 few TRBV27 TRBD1 CASSWGTGREQYF TGTGCCAGCAGTTGGGGGACAGGGCGCGAGCAGTACTTC
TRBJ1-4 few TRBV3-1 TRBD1 CASSQARTGWTNEKLFF TGTGCCAGCAGCCAAGCCAGGACAGGATGGACTAATGAAAAACTGTTTTTT